This T cell receptor beta chain is drawn from a study of tumor-infiltrating lymphocytes in primary liver carcinoma. The CDR3 is made up of 13 amino acids. In germline, CDR1 is MNHNS, CDR2 SASEGT. Trimming took 10 bases from V and 4 from J, leaving 15 bases between them. Extraction of RNA together with DNA used about 18-31 mg of unsorted bulk tissue. Reverse transcription of roughly 0.45 ug total RNA with a constant-region primer produced TCR beta cDNA. Three nested multiplex PCR rounds of slightly modified ARM-PCR generated TCR beta libraries. Investigators reported that the first two PCR rounds, at 10 cycles each, used TRBV1-TRBV30 forward primers with a C-beta reverse primer. TCRdb re-called the multiplex PCR reads through MiXCR, storing one row per CDR3 protein. The data show tens of thousands of distinct CDR3 sequences, roughly 77% seen once.

The sequence derives from a man aged 35 to 55 with primary liver carcinoma and hepatitis B virus infection. The sequenced sample consisted of liver tumor tissue from sampling region 3. Indicated subset: tumor region T3, left-lateral pole. V is TRBV6-1 and J is TRBJ2-3; D remains unclear. The CDR3 sequence is CAIKTSEADTQYF. The CDR3 region has the DNA TGTGCCATTAAGACTTCTGAGGCAGATACGCAGTATTTT.